These 28 T cell receptor beta chains share one sample of origin, sequenced in a study of CD8+ T cells in alopecia areata. Extraction of RNA preceded its reverse transcription into cDNA, which served as the sequencing template. TCRdb's table, derived via immunoSEQ multiplex PCR, lists solely in-frame clones and lacks some. Of more than 150,000 clones in the sample, more than 45% were seen once. The material sequenced was CD8+ T cells sorted from blood, taken at week 0. The source of these receptors is a human donor with alopecia areata.

This clone was detected a few times. This chain connects TRBV14 to TRBJ2-2; D not certain. V was shortened by 6 bases and J by 3 bases, with 8 bases between the two germline ends. Germline V gene sequence: CDR1 SGHDN, CDR2 FVKESK. This CDR3 is built from 13 residues. The CDR3 DNA reads as TGTGCCAGCAGTCTAAGGGACACCGGGGAGCTGTTTTTT. Translating it yields CASSLRDTGELFF. Looking up the rest from reference TRBV14 and TRBJ2-2 gives the full variable domain: EAGVTQFPSHSVIEKGQTVTLRCDPISGHDNLYWYRRVMGKEIKFLLHFVKESKQDESGMPNNRFLAERTGGTYSTLKVQPAELEDSGVYFCASSLRDTGELFFGEGSRLTVL.

V gene TRBV29-1 combines with J gene TRBJ1-5, with a weak D call TRBD1 (5 bases). The CDR3 has 13 residues. Germline values: CDR1 SQVTM, CDR2 ANQGSEA. V lost 6 bases, J lost 10 bases, and 19 bases lay in between. The CDR3 here is CSVIGTPSGPQHF. In nucleotides, the CDR3 is TGCAGCGTCATAGGGACCCCAAGCGGTCCCCAGCATTTT.

This rearrangement joins TRBV29-1 to TRBJ2-3, with D possibly TRBD2 on 6 matching bases. The germline CDR1 and CDR2 sequences are SQVTM and ANQGSEA. With 7 bases removed from V and 0 bases from J, the gap between germline ends came to 20 bases. CDR3 size: 16 residues. CDR3 residues: CSDGLPSVASTDTQYF. The CDR3 DNA reads as TGCAGCGACGGGCTACCTAGCGTAGCTAGCACAGATACGCAGTATTTT.

As concerns this clone: This same CDR3 is encoded by further DNA sequences in the sample. The genes are TRBV27 and TRBJ2-7; 7 bases are a match to TRBD1. Germline V CDR1 and CDR2: MNHEY, SMNVEV (reference sequence). The V and J ends lost 9 bases and 0 bases, in that order; junction bases with no gene match: 2. This CDR3 comprises 12 residues. The CDR3 DNA sequence: TGTGCCAGTCGGGACAGCTCCTACGAGCAGTACTTC. Translating it yields CASRDSSYEQYF.

Here the CDR3 reads CASSVERERNTEAFF. The CDR3 DNA follows: TGTGCCAGCAGCGTAGAGAGGGAAAGGAACACTGAAGCTTTCTTT. The chain couples TRBV9 to TRBJ1-1; D not resolved. CDR1 SGDLS and CDR2 YYNGEE come from the germline V gene. With 0 bases removed from V and 1 base from J, the gap between germline ends came to 10 bases. This CDR3 is built from 15 residues.

This rearrangement joins TRBV13 to TRBJ1-2; 8 bases agree with TRBD1. There are 15 residues in the CDR3. Unmatched junction bases numbered 4, after V lost 1 base and J lost 3 bases. Germline V CDR1 and CDR2: PRHDT, FYEKMQ (reference sequence). The CDR3 sequence is CASSLARGLDYGYTF. The CDR3 coding sequence is TGTGCCAGCAGCTTAGCCAGGGGGCTTGACTATGGCTACACCTTC.

The rearrangement links TRBV9 to TRBJ1-5; D gene ambiguous. Trimming removed 1 base from V and 3 bases from J, with 11 bases in between. The CDR3 sequence is 15 residues long. Germline CDR1 is SGDLS and CDR2 is YYNGEE. CDR3 sequence (DNA): TGTGCCAGCAGCGTAAATGGCCAGACCAATCAGCCCCAGCATTTT. Encoded protein: CASSVNGQTNQPQHF.

This clone appeared a few times. For the CDR3, the DNA is TGTGCCAGCAATGTCCTACAGGAGTTCTTC. Protein product: CASNVLQEFF. This chain joins TRBV2 and TRBJ2-1; D may be TRBD1 (5 bases). Germline V gene data show CDR1 as SNHLY and CDR2 as FYNNEI. The V end was cut by 7 bases, the J end by 14 bases, with 12 bases between. This CDR3 region has 10 residues.

The chain uses TRBV5-6 and TRBJ1-6; weak D call: TRBD1 (5 bases). Germline V CDR1 and CDR2: SGHDT, YYEEEE. The V end was cut by 4 bases, the J end by 7 bases, with 9 bases between. The CDR3 has 13 amino acids. The CDR3 sequence is CASSQQGNSPLHF. CDR3 nucleotide sequence: TGTGCCAGCAGCCAGCAGGGAAATTCACCCCTCCACTTT.

The chain recombines TRBV28 with TRBJ2-7; a possible D gene is TRBD2 (6 bases). V was cut by 5 bases and J by 3 bases, with 11 bases left in between. This CDR3 comprises 13 residues. Germline values: CDR1 MDHEN, CDR2 SYDVKM. CDR3 sequence reads: CASSRGLGYEQYF. The DNA for the CDR3 is TGTGCCAGCAGTAGGGGACTGGGCTACGAGCAGTACTTC.

The chain is built from TRBV11-2 and TRBJ2-7; D is possibly TRBD2 (5 bases). Germline CDR1 reads SGHAT; CDR2 reads FQNNGV. The ends were cut back, 9 bases at V and 2 bases at J, with 11 bases in the middle. This CDR3 region has 12 residues. The CDR3 DNA reads TGTGCCAGTAGAGGAGGTGCCTACGAGCAGTACTTC. It codes for CASRGGAYEQYF.

This clone was observed a few times. The chain recombines TRBV10-2 with TRBJ2-3; D ambiguous. With 3 bases removed from V and 2 bases from J, the gap between germline ends came to 15 bases. CDR1 is WSHSY, CDR2 SAAADI, per germline. CDR3 length: 16 amino acids. CDR3 coding DNA: TGCGCCAGCAGTGAAGGTCCAACGAGCCCCACAGATACGCAGTATTTT. This encodes CASSEGPTSPTDTQYF.

The DNA of the CDR3 is TGCGCCAGCAGCCAAGACAGATCAAATTCACCCCTCCACTTT. Residues: CASSQDRSNSPLHF. The J gene is TRBJ1-6, the V gene TRBV4-3; D unresolved. Trimming shortened V by 0 bases and J by 7 bases, and 7 bases separated the two germline ends. CDR3 length equals 14 residues. CDR1 LGHNA and CDR2 YSLEER come from the germline V gene.

The rearrangement uses TRBV5-6 and TRBJ1-1; D gene uncertain. Germline V gene lookup returns CDR1 SGHDT and CDR2 YYEEEE. V was pared by 2 bases and J by 6 bases, with 8 bases between. This CDR3 contains 12 residues. Here the CDR3 DNA reads TGTGCCAGCAGCTTAAAGACCGCTGAAGCTTTCTTT. This codes for CASSLKTAEAFF.

The J gene is TRBJ2-7, the V gene TRBV30, with TRBD1 identical over 9 bases. Germline V lookup: CDR1 GTSNPN, CDR2 SVGIG (reference sequence). Trimming removed 0 bases from V and 7 bases from J; junction bases left unmatched: 4. CDR3 length: 13 amino acids. The CDR3 DNA is TGTGCCTGGAGTGTTGGGACAGGGAGGGAGCAGTACTTC. It specifies CAWSVGTGREQYF.

The J gene is TRBJ1-1, the V gene TRBV30, with D hard to call. V was cut by 4 bases and J by 2 bases, with 17 bases left in between. This CDR3 region has 15 residues. Germline V CDR1 and CDR2: GTSNPN, SVGIG (reference sequence). CDR3 protein: CAWMELGLANTEAFF. DNA for the CDR3: TGTGCCTGGATGGAGCTCGGACTGGCTAACACTGAAGCTTTCTTT.

There are a few counts of this clone. The chain carries TRBV25-1 and TRBJ1-5; D gene uncertain. Germline V gene lookup returns CDR1 MGHDK and CDR2 SYGVNS. CDR3 length equals 13 residues. V was shortened by 1 base and J by 5 bases, with 6 bases between the two germline ends. The CDR3 protein is CASSEWGDQPQHF. The DNA for the CDR3 is TGTGCCAGCAGTGAATGGGGTGATCAGCCCCAGCATTTT.

This clone was seen only a few times. This rearrangement joins TRBV10-2 to TRBJ2-2, with TRBD2 matching over 7 bases. The length of the CDR3 is 15 residues. Trimming at V came to 3 bases and at J to 4 bases, leaving 5 bases not matched to a gene. From germline, CDR1 is WSHSY and CDR2 SAAADI. The CDR3 spells CASSELTSSTGELFF. CDR3 coding DNA: TGCGCCAGCAGTGAACTGACTAGCTCCACCGGGGAGCTGTTTTTT.

In DNA form, the CDR3 reads TGTGCCAGCAGTACTACAGGGGACACCGGGGAGCTGTTTTTT. This sequence encodes CASSTTGDTGELFF. The rearrangement uses TRBV6-5 and TRBJ2-2; TRBD1 matches at 7 bases. Germline CDR1 and CDR2: MNHEY and SVGAGI. V dropped 5 bases and J dropped 3; count of bases not matched to a gene: 3. The CDR3 extends over 14 amino acids.

V usage is TRBV6-5 and J usage is TRBJ2-5, with D perhaps TRBD2 (6 bases). CDR3 length: 15 amino acids. Trimming left V 6 bases short and J 1 base short, with 15 bases between. Germline assignment: CDR1 MNHEY and CDR2 SVGAGI. The CDR3 DNA follows: TGTGCCAGCAGAGGTATTGCGGGGAGCCAAGAGACCCAGTACTTC. Protein sequence: CASRGIAGSQETQYF.

The gene calls are TRBV6-5 and TRBJ1-2; tentatively, D is TRBD1 (5 bases). Germline CDR1 is MNHEY and CDR2 is SVGAGI. Deletions cut 0 bases from V and 6 bases from J, with 17 bases between. The CDR3 sequence is 16 residues long. The CDR3 sequence is CASSYSVGETLHGYTF. The CDR3, as DNA: TGTGCCAGCAGTTACTCGGTGGGGGAAACTTTGCATGGCTACACCTTC.

The J gene is TRBJ1-1, the V gene TRBV5-4, with D possibly TRBD1 on 6 matching bases. Germline CDR1 is SGHNT and CDR2 is YYREEE (reference sequence). The V gene lost 0 bases and the J gene lost 1 base, with 13 bases spanning the gap. The CDR3 is made up of 16 amino acids. In DNA form, the CDR3 reads TGTGCCAGCAGCTTGGCAGGGACAATACCGAACACTGAAGCTTTCTTT. Its protein is CASSLAGTIPNTEAFF.

The V and J genes are TRBV5-1 and TRBJ2-1, with a tentative D call TRBD2 (5 bases). CDR3 length equals 17 residues. Germline CDR1 is SGHRS and CDR2 is YFSETQ. V was cut by 1 base and J by 0 bases, with 14 bases left in between. DNA for the CDR3: TGCGCCAGCAGCTTGATTCCCAGCGGCCGCTCCTACAATGAGCAGTTCTTC. Its protein is CASSLIPSGRSYNEQFF. The full variable domain, rest sourced from reference TRBV5-1 and TRBJ2-1, is KAGVTQTPRYLIKTRGQQVTLSCSPISGHRSVSWYQQTPGQGLQFLFEYFSETQRNKGNFPGRFSGRQFSNSRSEMNVSTLELGDSALYLCASSLIPSGRSYNEQFFGPGTRLTVL.

This clone was found a few times. The chain is built from TRBV29-1 and TRBJ2-5; D remains unclear. The CDR3 totals 11 residues. V was trimmed by 5 bases and J by 2 bases, leaving 6 bases between them. Germline V lookup: CDR1 SQVTM, CDR2 ANQGSEA. CDR3 residues: CSVRAQETQYF. The CDR3, as DNA: TGCAGCGTTAGGGCGCAAGAGACCCAGTACTTC.

The chain couples TRBV30 to TRBJ2-3; TRBD2 aligns across 7 bases. CDR1 is GTSNPN, CDR2 SVGIG, per germline (reference sequence). Trimming took 5 bases from V and 1 from J; bases not matched to a gene: 9. The CDR3 loop spans 15 amino acids. The CDR3 nucleotides read TGTGCCTGGGGGGAGACTAGCACGGGCACAGATACGCAGTATTTT. Translation gives CAWGETSTGTDTQYF.

This clone was detected only a few times. This sequence joins TRBV5-6 and TRBJ1-6, with D perhaps TRBD1 (6 bases). Germline CDR1 is SGHDT and CDR2 is YYEEEE. This CDR3 spans 12 amino acids. Trimming removed 4 bases from V and 9 bases from J, with 8 bases in between. The CDR3 reads CASSNRVSPLHF. In DNA form, the CDR3 reads TGTGCCAGCAGCAACAGGGTTTCACCCCTCCACTTT.

This clone appeared a few times. V and J are TRBV4-3 and TRBJ2-7, with TRBD1 matching over 9 bases. CDR1 LGHNA and CDR2 YSLEER come from the germline V gene. This CDR3 spans 15 amino acids. Losses at the gene ends were 0 bases for V and 3 bases for J; bases not matched to a gene: 3. The CDR3 DNA sequence: TGCGCCAGCAGCCAAGACCCGGGACAGGGCTACGAGCAGTACTTC. As protein: CASSQDPGQGYEQYF.

The chain uses TRBV5-6 and TRBJ2-3; D remains unclear. The CDR3 covers 11 residues. CDR1 SGHDT and CDR2 YYEEEE come from the germline V gene. V lost 3 bases and J lost 2, with 1 base in between. For the CDR3, the DNA is TGTGCCAGCAGCTCCACAGATACGCAGTATTTT. Translation gives CASSSTDTQYF.